Detailed here is one T cell receptor beta chain. The data originate from a study of blood T cells in healthy people across ages. Alongside a J-beta primer mix, a sample-barcoded 5' primer served in a second PCR lasting roughly 6 to 11 cycles. A single record per CDR3 protein comes from TCRdb applying MiXCR to the 5' RACE reads. Of 1,800,000 or so distinct CDR3 sequences listed, about two fifths are singletons. This sequence was found in a human donor in good health. The sequenced sample consisted of blood.

DNA for the CDR3: TGTGCCAGCAGTTACTCACCCCTAGCGGGGGTTGAAACCCAGTACTTC. This gives the protein CASSYSPLAGVETQYF. The genes are TRBV6-5 and TRBJ2-5; 10 bases line up with TRBD2. This CDR3 comprises 16 residues. Germline V gives CDR1 MNHEY, CDR2 SVGAGI. Losses at the gene ends were 0 bases for V and 8 bases for J; bases not matched to a gene: 9.